The 14 T cell receptor beta chains below come from one sample, sequenced in a study of T cell repertoires in ileal Crohn's disease (dated by TCRdb to between 2019 and 2020). The receptor library was made with the immunoSEQ multiplex PCR assay. This immuneACCESS table, as held by TCRdb, lists in-frame sequences with V and J called but not all clones. Of the missing ones, under half trace to an unresolved V gene in checked studies; the others have no known cause. The table for this sample lists about 13,000 clones; 67% of them were counted only once. The ten largest account for over 8.5% of the sample. Sample time point, as interpreted from the label and publication: neoterminal ileum biopsy at postoperative endoscopy, about 6 months after surgery. What was sequenced was ileal tissue. Every receptor here comes from an adult with Crohn's disease.

The chain carries TRBV7-2 and TRBJ2-2; no clear D gene. Germline V CDR1 and CDR2: SGHTA, FQGNSA. Trimming stripped 3 bases from V and 7 bases from J, with 15 bases between. The CDR3 loop spans 15 amino acids. The CDR3 spells CASSFSPIGIGELFF. Here the CDR3 DNA reads TGTGCCAGCAGCTTTTCCCCTATTGGCATCGGGGAGCTGTTTTTT.

This clone was observed once. This CDR3 reads CATSRRGGGDYEQYF. The CDR3 DNA follows: TGTGCCACCAGCAGACGGGGCGGGGGTGACTACGAGCAGTACTTC. The V gene is TRBV15, the J gene TRBJ2-7, with 7 nucleotides matching TRBD2. CDR3 length: 15 residues. V lost 2 bases and J lost 3; bases outside the gene matches: 7. Looked up from germline, CDR1 is LNHNV and CDR2 is YYDKDF (reference sequence). Full variable domain (outside the CDR3, taken from reference TRBV15 and TRBJ2-7): DAMVIQNPRYQVTQFGKPVTLSCSQTLNHNVMYWYQQKSSQAPKLLFHYYDKDFNNEADTPDNFQSRRPNTSFCFLDIRSPGLGDTAMYLCATSRRGGGDYEQYFGPGTRLTVT.

The J gene is TRBJ1-6, the V gene TRBV15; the D gene is possibly TRBD1 (6 bases). Trimming removed 1 base from V and 5 bases from J, with 9 bases in between. The CDR3 extends over 15 amino acids. Germline V gene data show CDR1 as LNHNV and CDR2 as YYDKDF (reference sequence). CDR3 sequence: CATSRGAGDNSPLHF. The DNA for the CDR3 is TGTGCCACCAGCAGAGGGGCAGGGGATAATTCACCCCTCCACTTT.

This clone showed up just a few times. The CDR3 protein is CASSPFGTQYF. Here the CDR3 DNA reads TGTGCCAGCAGCCCTTTCGGGACCCAGTACTTC. The chain carries TRBV5-8 and TRBJ2-5, with no clear D. Per germline, CDR1 SGHTS and CDR2 YDEGEE. Deletions cut 4 bases from V and 7 bases from J, with 8 bases between. This CDR3 has 11 amino acids.

This chain links TRBV5-6 with TRBJ2-1, with 15 bases that match TRBD2. Germline CDR1 and CDR2: SGHDT and YYEEEE. Losses at the gene ends were 1 base for V and 3 bases for J; bases not matched to a gene: 2. CDR3 length: 17 amino acids. CDR3 bases: TGTGCCAGCAGCTTGTTGGGACTAGCGGGGGGCTACAATGAGCAGTTCTTC. Protein sequence: CASSLLGLAGGYNEQFF.

This clone has more than one count but fewer than ten. Here the CDR3 DNA reads TGCGCCAGCAGCCCAATGCTGAGCCAAAGGGGCGATGAGCAGTTCTTC. Its translation is CASSPMLSQRGDEQFF. The J gene is TRBJ2-1, the V gene TRBV5-1; D might be TRBD1 (5 bases). The CDR3 runs to 16 residues. With 4 bases removed from V and 8 bases from J, the gap between germline ends came to 22 bases. Germline-derived CDR1 and CDR2 are SGHRS and YFSETQ.

This sequence joins TRBV27 and TRBJ1-2; D call uncertain. CDR1 is MNHEY, CDR2 SMNVEV, per germline (reference sequence). Trimming left V 5 bases short and J 11 bases short, with 18 bases between. The CDR3 length is 13 residues. Written as DNA, the CDR3 is TGTGCCAGCAGTACACCCTTTAAGAGTGGGTACACCTTC. This translates into CASSTPFKSGYTF.

The gene calls are TRBV5-1 and TRBJ2-3; D gene uncertain. The V and J ends lost 4 bases and 3 bases respectively, with 15 bases between them. CDR3 length: 15 residues. CDR1 is SGHRS and CDR2 is YFSETQ in the germline V gene. The CDR3 sequence: CASSLEGKFTDTQYF. CDR3 bases: TGCGCCAGCAGCCTAGAAGGGAAGTTTACAGATACGCAGTATTTT.

The V gene is TRBV29-1, the J gene TRBJ2-5; D remains unclear. Trimming removed 5 bases at V and 1 base at J, with 11 bases between. CDR3 length: 13 residues. Germline V gene data show CDR1 as SQVTM and CDR2 as ANQGSEA. The CDR3 loop reads CSVLEQLQETQYF. The CDR3 DNA sequence: TGCAGCGTTTTGGAACAGCTCCAAGAGACCCAGTACTTC.

This clone was seen more than once but under ten times. V usage is TRBV5-1 and J usage is TRBJ1-2; 7 bases fit TRBD1. The CDR3 spans 19 residues. Germline CDR1 and CDR2: SGHRS and YFSETQ. Trimming at V came to 3 bases and at J to 0 bases, leaving 17 bases not matched to a gene. The CDR3 protein is CASSSPDRVESLANYGYTF. The CDR3 DNA is TGCGCCAGCAGCTCGCCCGACAGGGTAGAATCCCTAGCTAACTATGGCTACACCTTC.

The chain employs TRBV25-1 and TRBJ2-5, with TRBD2 matching 10 bases. V lost 1 base, J lost 4 bases, and 6 bases stayed unmatched. The CDR3 is 16 residues long. CDR1 MGHDK and CDR2 SYGVNS come from the germline V gene. The chain's CDR3 is CASSESTSGVVETQYF. CDR3 in DNA: TGTGCCAGCAGTGAATCTACTAGCGGGGTTGTAGAGACCCAGTACTTC.

The rearrangement joins TRBV2 to TRBJ1-5; perhaps TRBD1 as D (5 bases). CDR1 is SNHLY, CDR2 FYNNEI, per germline. This CDR3 is built from 16 residues. Trimming left V 2 bases short and J 0 bases short, with 11 bases between. This CDR3 reads CASSERGLHSNQPQHF. The CDR3 DNA reads TGTGCCAGCAGTGAAAGGGGACTTCATAGCAATCAGCCCCAGCATTTT. The variable domain in full, completed from reference TRBV2 and TRBJ1-5, reads EPEVTQTPSHQVTQMGQEVILRCVPISNHLYFYWYRQILGQKVEFLVSFYNNEISEKSEIFDDQFSVERPDGSNFTLKIRSTKLEDSAMYFCASSERGLHSNQPQHFGDGTRLSIL.

The chain employs TRBV5-4 and TRBJ2-1; tentatively, D is TRBD1 or TRBD2 (6 bases each). Per the germline V gene, CDR1 is SGHNT and CDR2 is YYREEE (reference sequence). V was pared by 0 bases and J by 4 bases, with 14 bases between. CDR3 length: 16 amino acids. CDR3 region: CASSLAGGGPYNEQFF. In DNA form, the CDR3 reads TGTGCCAGCAGCTTGGCCGGAGGGGGACCGTACAATGAGCAGTTCTTC.

This clone is labeled medium-sized. The chain couples TRBV19 to TRBJ2-5, with TRBD2 matching 13 bases. CDR3 length: 16 residues. CDR1 LNHDA and CDR2 SQIVND come from the germline V gene (reference sequence). The ends lost 3 bases at V and 4 bases at J; junction bases unmatched: 5. The CDR3 coding sequence is TGTGCCAGTAGTATTAGGACTAGCGGGGGTCGAGAGACCCAGTACTTC. This sequence encodes CASSIRTSGGRETQYF.